This TCR beta chain was obtained from a study of T cell repertoires in cytomegalovirus infection. In the study overall: An indication of both CMV infection and matching HLA type came from public TCR beta signatures. Regarding the study as a whole: There were HLA-C-restricted CMV-specific TCR beta clonotypes dominating the ex vivo response.

TCRdb processed the reads anew with MiXCR; each CDR3 protein has one entry. The data show approximately 700,000 distinct CDR3 sequences, roughly a third seen once. Turning to this clonotype: No antigen is known for it.

V was pared by 4 bases and J by 6 bases, with 11 bases of the junction left unmatched. Germline V CDR1 and CDR2: MNHEY, SMNVEV (reference sequence). The length of the CDR3 is 15 residues. This chain uses TRBV27 with TRBJ1-1; 7 bases agree with TRBD1. The sequence was obtained from a human donor in good health (CMV status not recorded). Some clones in this sample may be carry-over from other donors' samples. The specimen sequenced was PBMCs. CDR3 region: CASSSERQGTAEAFF. The CDR3 DNA reads TGTGCCAGCAGTTCCGAACGACAGGGAACGGCTGAAGCTTTCTTT.